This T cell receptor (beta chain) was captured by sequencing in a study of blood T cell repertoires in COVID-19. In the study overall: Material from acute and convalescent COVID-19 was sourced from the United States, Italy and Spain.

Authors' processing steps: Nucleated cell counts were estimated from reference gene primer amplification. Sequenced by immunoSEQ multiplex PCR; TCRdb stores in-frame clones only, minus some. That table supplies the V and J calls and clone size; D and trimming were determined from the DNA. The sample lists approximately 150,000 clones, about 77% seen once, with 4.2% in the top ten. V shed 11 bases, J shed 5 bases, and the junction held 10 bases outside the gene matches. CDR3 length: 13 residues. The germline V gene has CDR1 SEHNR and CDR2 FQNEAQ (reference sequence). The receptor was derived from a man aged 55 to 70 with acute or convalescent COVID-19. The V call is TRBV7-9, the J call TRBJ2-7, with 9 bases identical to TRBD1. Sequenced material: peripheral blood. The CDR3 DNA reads TGTGCCGGAACGACAGGGGGAAGTAACGAGCAGTACTTC. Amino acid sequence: CAGTTGGSNEQYF.